Each of the 24 T cell receptor beta chains below was sequenced from the same sample in a study of blood T cell repertoires in COVID-19. Clones were read by immunoSEQ multiplex PCR, and TCRdb kept only the in-frame ones, dropping some. The table has about 370,000 clones, 70% to 90% seen once. The sequenced sample was peripheral blood. All receptors derive from a woman aged 25 to 39 with COVID-19, enrolled during active disease.

The chain links TRBV10-1 to TRBJ2-1, with 9 bases lining up with TRBD1. V shed 3 bases and J 9 bases; nucleotides not matched to a gene: 12. Germline V gene data show CDR1 as WNHNN and CDR2 as SYGVQD (reference sequence). This CDR3 contains 16 residues. DNA for the CDR3: TGCGCCAGCAGTGATGCCGACAGGGGGAATTTGGGTGAGCAGTTCTTC. Translation gives CASSDADRGNLGEQFF.

The chain links TRBV5-4 to TRBJ2-3; possibly TRBD2 for D (5 bases). CDR3 length equals 14 residues. Germline V gene sequence: CDR1 SGHNT, CDR2 YYREEE (reference sequence). V was shortened by 0 bases and J by 2 bases, with 7 bases between the two germline ends. In nucleotides, the CDR3 is TGTGCCAGCAGCTTGGGTAGCGTCACAGATACGCAGTATTTT. Translating gives CASSLGSVTDTQYF.

The chain recombines TRBV6-2 or TRBV6-3 with TRBJ2-7, with 8 bases that match TRBD2. The V and J ends lost 0 bases and 6 bases, in that order; junction bases with no gene match: 4. This CDR3 is 14 amino acids long. Germline assignment: CDR1 MNHEY and CDR2 SVGEGT. CDR3 sequence reads: CASSYSVAGPEQYV. As DNA, the CDR3 is TGTGCCAGCAGTTACTCAGTAGCGGGACCCGAGCAGTACGTC.

The chain carries TRBV27 and TRBJ1-2, with 7 bases fitting TRBD1. The CDR3 is made up of 14 amino acids. The trim removed 4 bases at V and 4 bases at J, leaving 6 bases unmatched. Germline V gene lookup returns CDR1 MNHEY and CDR2 SMNVEV (reference sequence). CDR3 sequence reads: CASSSLDRIYGYTF. The CDR3 coding sequence is TGTGCCAGCAGTTCCCTGGACAGGATCTATGGCTACACCTTC.

The V gene is TRBV27, the J gene TRBJ2-2, with a tentative D call TRBD2 (5 bases). Germline V gene sequence: CDR1 MNHEY, CDR2 SMNVEV (reference sequence). V lost 4 bases to trimming and J lost 5 bases, with 11 bases between them. The CDR3 runs to 14 residues. The CDR3 nucleotides are TGTGCCAGCAGTTATAAGCGGCGTACCGGGGAGCTGTTTTTT. Amino acids: CASSYKRRTGELFF.

The chain links TRBV27 to TRBJ2-1; 8 bases fit TRBD2. The CDR3 loop spans 14 amino acids. V trimming: 5 bases; J trimming: 4 bases; junction bases outside the gene matches: 4. Germline V gene sequence: CDR1 MNHEY, CDR2 SMNVEV (reference sequence). CDR3 bases: TGTGCCAGCAGTCGGGGACTAGAGTACAATGAGCAGTTCTTC. Its translation is CASSRGLEYNEQFF.

The chain recombines TRBV29-1 with TRBJ2-7; 10 bases match TRBD2. The junction had 5 bases not matched to a gene; V was cut back by 3 bases and J by 3 bases. Germline CDR1 reads SQVTM; CDR2 reads ANQGSEA. The CDR3 sequence is 14 residues long. The CDR3 DNA reads as TGCAGCGTTGAGTGGACTAGCGGTGGCTACGAGCAGTACTTC. Translation gives CSVEWTSGGYEQYF.

The chain joins TRBV7-6 to TRBJ2-2; maybe TRBD1 (6 bases). The length of the CDR3 is 15 residues. V gave up 6 bases and J gave up 4 bases, with 15 bases separating them. The germline CDR1 and CDR2 sequences are SGHVS and FNYEAQ. The chain's CDR3 is CASSPQGRATGELFF. The DNA for the CDR3 is TGTGCCAGCAGTCCTCAGGGGCGGGCCACCGGGGAGCTGTTTTTT.

This clone was recorded only once. The CDR3 sequence is CASSLSNRNYGYTF. CDR3 in DNA: TGTGCCAGCAGTTTATCGAACAGGAACTATGGCTACACCTTC. The chain is built from TRBV28 and TRBJ1-2, with D possibly being TRBD1 (5 bases). Trimming cost V 1 base and J 2 bases, with 8 bases left between them. CDR1 is MDHEN and CDR2 is SYDVKM in the germline V gene. This CDR3 is 14 amino acids long.

This clone was observed a single time. J is TRBJ2-1 and V is TRBV18, with 9 bases matching TRBD1. The CDR3 is 13 amino acids. The germline gives CDR1 KGHSH, CDR2 LQKENI. The V and J ends lost 3 bases and 10 bases, in that order; junction bases with no gene match: 4. The CDR3 bases are TGTGCCAGCTCACCTCAACAGGGGGCCGAGCAGTTCTTC. It translates to CASSPQQGAEQFF. The whole variable domain, remainder taken from reference TRBV18 and TRBJ2-1, is NAGVMQNPRHLVRRRGQEARLRCSPMKGHSHVYWYRQLPEEGLKFMVYLQKENIIDESGMPKERFSAEFPKEGPSILRIQQVVRGDSAAYFCASSPQQGAEQFFGPGTRLTVL.

This clone was counted only a few times. The rearrangement links TRBV2 to TRBJ1-6, with D possibly TRBD1 on 6 matching bases. The CDR3 has 14 amino acids. Germline assignment: CDR1 SNHLY and CDR2 FYNNEI. V lost 4 bases and J 8 bases, leaving 12 bases between the germline ends. The CDR3 region is CASSGGTLDSPLHF. CDR3 bases: TGTGCCAGCAGTGGGGGGACACTGGATTCACCCCTCCACTTT.

This sequence joins TRBV6-2 or TRBV6-3 and TRBJ2-1; tentatively, D is TRBD1 (6 bases). V was pared by 4 bases and J by 5 bases, with 18 bases between. CDR3 size: 16 residues. CDR1 MNHEY and CDR2 SVGEGT come from the germline V gene. Here the CDR3 reads CASSFPLGQRNNEQFF. CDR3 nucleotides: TGTGCCAGCAGTTTCCCTTTAGGACAGCGCAACAATGAGCAGTTCTTC.

This chain uses TRBV4-3 with TRBJ2-5; TRBD2 matches at 9 bases. Germline-derived CDR1 and CDR2 are LGHNA and YSLEER. This CDR3 is built from 16 residues. Unmatched junction bases numbered 7, after V lost 3 bases and J lost 2 bases. The DNA for the CDR3 is TGCGCCAGCAGCCACATTCTAGCGGGAAGGCAAGAGACCCAGTACTTC. This sequence encodes CASSHILAGRQETQYF.

This chain links TRBV23-1 with TRBJ2-1; 7 nucleotides match TRBD1. TRBV23-1 is given ORF status, its function remaining uncertain. V dropped 3 bases and J dropped 6; count of bases not matched to a gene: 14. This CDR3 has 17 residues. CDR3 protein: CASSHLGTGEGGNEQFF. CDR3 nucleotide sequence: TGCGCCAGCAGTCATCTGGGAACAGGGGAAGGGGGCAATGAGCAGTTCTTC.

This chain links TRBV5-1 with TRBJ2-6; 12 bases line up with TRBD2. V shed 1 base, J shed 2 bases, and the junction held 1 base outside the gene matches. The CDR3 is made up of 17 amino acids. The germline V gene has CDR1 SGHRS and CDR2 YFSETQ. CDR3 sequence reads: CASSLLAGGPGANVLTF. The CDR3 coding sequence is TGCGCCAGCAGCTTGCTAGCGGGAGGGCCTGGGGCCAACGTCCTGACTTTC.

A remark on this clone: Other DNA sequences in this sample translate to the same CDR3. V usage is TRBV18 and J usage is TRBJ2-3, with TRBD2 as a possible D gene (6 bases). The CDR3 has 15 amino acids. The ends were cut back, 3 bases at V and 0 bases at J, with 10 bases in the middle. The germline V gene encodes CDR1 KGHSH and CDR2 LQKENI. The CDR3 is CASSPAGTSTDTQYF. The CDR3 DNA sequence: TGTGCCAGCTCACCGGCGGGAACTAGCACAGATACGCAGTATTTT.

CDR3 in amino acids: CASSLGGQGNYEQYF. DNA of the CDR3: TGTGCCAGCAGCTTAGGGGGACAGGGCAATTACGAGCAGTACTTC. V is TRBV13 and J is TRBJ2-7; TRBD1 matches at 9 bases. Germline lookup yields CDR1 PRHDT and CDR2 FYEKMQ (reference sequence). This CDR3 contains 15 residues. J was trimmed by 4 bases and V by 0 bases; bases with no gene match: 4.

The chain carries TRBV24-1 and TRBJ1-5; D not resolved. Germline V gives CDR1 KGHDR, CDR2 SFDVKD. With 4 bases removed from V and 5 bases from J, the gap between germline ends came to 20 bases. The CDR3 spans 17 residues. This CDR3 reads CATSDPRTSSRDQPQHF. The DNA of the CDR3 is TGTGCCACCAGTGACCCGCGGACTTCATCGAGGGATCAGCCCCAGCATTTT.

V is TRBV3-1 (or the pseudogene TRBV3-2) and J is TRBJ2-5; D remains unclear. The CDR3 has 13 residues. The germline V gene encodes CDR1 LGHDT and CDR2 YNNKEL (reference sequence). Trimming stripped 4 bases from V and 2 bases from J, with 8 bases between. CDR3 coding DNA: TGTGCCAGCAGCCTGAGTCTTCAAGAGACCCAGTACTTC. Translated, it gives CASSLSLQETQYF.

This rearrangement joins TRBV7-8 to TRBJ1-5; tentative D call: TRBD1 (5 bases). Trimming left V 7 bases short and J 3 bases short, with 19 bases between. The CDR3 is made up of 16 amino acids. CDR1 SGHVS and CDR2 FQNEAQ come from the germline V gene. The CDR3 spells CASTLGEGRYNQPQHF. CDR3 DNA: TGTGCCAGCACCCTAGGGGAAGGCCGGTACAATCAGCCCCAGCATTTT.

The gene calls are TRBV3-1 (or the pseudogene TRBV3-2) and TRBJ1-4, with D hard to call. CDR3 length: 15 amino acids. V lost 3 bases to trimming and J lost 7 bases, with 15 bases between them. The V gene's germline CDR1 is LGHDT and CDR2 YNNKEL (reference sequence). The CDR3 DNA follows: TGTGCCAGCAGCCACGACCCGGGTTTTGGTGAAAAACTGTTTTTT. Amino acids: CASSHDPGFGEKLFF.

The gene calls are TRBV7-6 and TRBJ2-7; TRBD1 is a possible D gene (5 bases). The V and J ends lost 6 bases and 1 base respectively, with 19 bases between them. The CDR3 extends over 16 amino acids. CDR1 and CDR2 (germline): SGHVS, FNYEAQ. In DNA form, the CDR3 reads TGTGCCAGCAGAAATGTCGTTTGGTCAGGGTCCTACGAGCAGTACGTC. It yields the protein CASRNVVWSGSYEQYV.

The chain has TRBV3-1 (or the pseudogene TRBV3-2) and TRBJ2-2; TRBD1 is a possible D gene (5 bases). Germline lookup yields CDR1 LGHDT and CDR2 YNNKEL (reference sequence). The CDR3 totals 17 residues. Trimming pared 0 bases from V and 2 bases from J, leaving 13 bases between. Here the CDR3 DNA reads TGTGCCAGCAGCCAAGAACCTGCCAGGGTTAACACCGGGGAGCTGTTTTTT. Protein product: CASSQEPARVNTGELFF.

The rearrangement uses TRBV4-1 and TRBJ2-1; 10 bases agree with TRBD2. Germline loops: CDR1 MGHRA, CDR2 YSYEKL. CDR3 length equals 15 residues. J gave up 9 bases and V 4 bases, and 9 bases lay outside the gene matches. Here the CDR3 DNA reads TGCGCCAGCAGCCCACCGACTAGCGGGCCTGGTGAGCAGTTCTTC. Its protein product is CASSPPTSGPGEQFF.